This paragraph reports one TCR beta chain. Original processing notes: Amplified reference gene primers provided the basis for estimating nucleated cell counts. This table comes from immunoSEQ multiplex PCR, and its TCRdb copy is limited to in-frame clones, with some not included. From that table come the V and J calls and clone size; the DNA was used to work out D and trimming. The sample comprises some 73,000 clones, approximately 85% of which are singletons, and 8.5% to 10% rests with the top ten. V dropped 1 base and J dropped 8 bases, with 17 bases sitting between them. The CDR3 length is 15 residues. Germline CDR1 reads LGHDT; CDR2 reads YNNKEL (reference sequence). These data originate in a study of blood T cell repertoires in COVID-19. Background on the study: Acute-phase and convalescent COVID-19 samples originated in the United States, Italy and Spain. PBMCs, B-cell-depleted T cells, or T cells provided the cDNA or gDNA that made up the material.

Seattle patients were enrolled while actively infected and followed longitudinally. Source material: peripheral blood. The receptor comes from a man aged 50 to 60 with COVID-19, enrolled during active disease. This rearrangement joins TRBV3-1 (or the pseudogene TRBV3-2) to TRBJ1-2; D unclear. CDR3 coding DNA: TGTGCCAGCAGCCAAGTCGGAGGAGGATCCACGGGCTACACCTTC. Protein product: CASSQVGGGSTGYTF.